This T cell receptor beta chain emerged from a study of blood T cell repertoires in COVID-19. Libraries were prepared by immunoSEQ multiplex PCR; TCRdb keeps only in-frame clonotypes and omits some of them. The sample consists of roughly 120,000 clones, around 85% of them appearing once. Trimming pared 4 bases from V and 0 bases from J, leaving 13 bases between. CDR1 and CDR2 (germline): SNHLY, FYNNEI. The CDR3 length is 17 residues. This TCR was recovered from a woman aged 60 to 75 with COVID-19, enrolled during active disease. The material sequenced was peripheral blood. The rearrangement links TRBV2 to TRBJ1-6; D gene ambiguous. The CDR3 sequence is CASSVIRSSSYNSPLHF. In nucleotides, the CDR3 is TGTGCCAGCAGTGTGATTCGAAGTAGCTCCTATAATTCACCCCTCCACTTT.